What follows is one T cell receptor beta chain and its context. Its specificity is unknown. Libraries were prepared by immunoSEQ multiplex PCR; TCRdb keeps only in-frame clonotypes and omits some of them. The sample consists of approximately 80,000 clones, about 81% of them appearing once. This CDR3 comprises 19 residues. Trimming at V came to 5 bases and at J to 4 bases, leaving 18 bases not matched to a gene. Per the germline V gene, CDR1 is MDHEN and CDR2 is SYDVKM. These data are taken from a study of a mutant IDH1 vaccine in newly diagnosed glioma. As for the study in general: First vaccine doses came 4-6 weeks after radiotherapy alone, or with temozolomide cycles. The therapy given earlier, which was standard therapy, consisted of radiotherapy, temozolomide, or both, and most of the patients received both.

The time point: week 47, end of study. A 20-mer mutant IDH1 peptide at 300 ug was injected subcutaneously with topical imiquimod. Scheduled for weeks 1, 3, 5, 7, 11, 15, 19 and 23, eight vaccinations were given to patients. Those who donated had recent WHO grade 3 or 4 IDH1-mutant, ATRX-lost astrocytomas. This sequence was found in a man between 40 and 49 years old with glioma. The starting material was PBMCs, obtained from a glioma patient whose treatment included an IDH1 peptide vaccine. The chain couples TRBV28 to TRBJ2-3; TRBD2 aligns across 10 bases. Written as DNA, the CDR3 is TGTGCCAGCAGTCCTACCCTCCCGGGGAGCGGGAGGGTCCCAGATACGCAGTATTTT. Amino acids: CASSPTLPGSGRVPDTQYF.